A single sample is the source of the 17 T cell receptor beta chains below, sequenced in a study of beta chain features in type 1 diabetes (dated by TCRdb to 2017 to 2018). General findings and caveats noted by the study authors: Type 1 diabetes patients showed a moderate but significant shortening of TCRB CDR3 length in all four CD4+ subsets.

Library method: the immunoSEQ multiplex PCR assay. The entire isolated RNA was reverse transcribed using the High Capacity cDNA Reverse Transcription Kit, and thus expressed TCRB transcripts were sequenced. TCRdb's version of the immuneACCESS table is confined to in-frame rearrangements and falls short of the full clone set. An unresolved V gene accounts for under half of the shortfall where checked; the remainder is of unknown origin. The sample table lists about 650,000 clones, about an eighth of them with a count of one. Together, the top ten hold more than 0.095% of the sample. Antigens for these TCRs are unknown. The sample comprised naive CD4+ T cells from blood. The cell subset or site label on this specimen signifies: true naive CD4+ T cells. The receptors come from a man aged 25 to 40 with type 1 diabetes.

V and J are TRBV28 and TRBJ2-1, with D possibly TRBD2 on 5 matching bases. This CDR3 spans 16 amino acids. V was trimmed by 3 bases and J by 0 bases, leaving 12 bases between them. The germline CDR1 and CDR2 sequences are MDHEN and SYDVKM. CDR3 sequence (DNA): TGTGCCAGCAGTTTTGGTAGCGCCAACTCCTACAATGAGCAGTTCTTC. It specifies CASSFGSANSYNEQFF.

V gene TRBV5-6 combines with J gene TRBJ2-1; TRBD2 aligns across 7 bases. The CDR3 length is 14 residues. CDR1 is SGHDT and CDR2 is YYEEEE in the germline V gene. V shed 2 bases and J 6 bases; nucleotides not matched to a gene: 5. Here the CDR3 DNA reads TGTGCCAGCAGCTTCGGGACTAAGGGCAATGAGCAGTTCTTC. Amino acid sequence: CASSFGTKGNEQFF. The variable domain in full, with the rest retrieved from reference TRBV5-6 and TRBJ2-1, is DAGVTQSPTHLIKTRGQQVTLRCSPKSGHDTVSWYQQALGQGPQFIFQYYEEEERQRGNFPDRFSGHQFPNYSSELNVNALLLGDSALYLCASSFGTKGNEQFFGPGTRLTVL.

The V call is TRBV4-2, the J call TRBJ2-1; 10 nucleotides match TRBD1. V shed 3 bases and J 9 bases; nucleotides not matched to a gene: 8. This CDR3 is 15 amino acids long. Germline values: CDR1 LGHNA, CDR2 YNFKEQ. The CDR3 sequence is CASSHTGTGETEQFF. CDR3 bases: TGTGCCAGCAGCCACACCGGGACAGGGGAGACTGAGCAGTTCTTC.

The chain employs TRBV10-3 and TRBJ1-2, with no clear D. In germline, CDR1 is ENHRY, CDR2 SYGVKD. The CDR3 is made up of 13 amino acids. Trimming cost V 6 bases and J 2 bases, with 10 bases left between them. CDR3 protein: CAISPAPNYGYTF. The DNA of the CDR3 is TGTGCCATCAGCCCGGCGCCGAACTATGGCTACACCTTC.

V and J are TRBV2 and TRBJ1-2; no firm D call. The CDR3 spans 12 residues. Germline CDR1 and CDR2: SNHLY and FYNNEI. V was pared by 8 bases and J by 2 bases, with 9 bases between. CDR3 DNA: TGTGCCAGCGACATCACGAACTATGGCTACACCTTC. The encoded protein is CASDITNYGYTF.

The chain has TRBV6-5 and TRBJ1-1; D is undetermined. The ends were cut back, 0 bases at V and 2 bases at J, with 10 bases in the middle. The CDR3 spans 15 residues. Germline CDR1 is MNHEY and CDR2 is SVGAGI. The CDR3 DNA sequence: TGTGCCAGCAGTTACTCGTCCGGGTCCAACACTGAAGCTTTCTTT. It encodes CASSYSSGSNTEAFF.

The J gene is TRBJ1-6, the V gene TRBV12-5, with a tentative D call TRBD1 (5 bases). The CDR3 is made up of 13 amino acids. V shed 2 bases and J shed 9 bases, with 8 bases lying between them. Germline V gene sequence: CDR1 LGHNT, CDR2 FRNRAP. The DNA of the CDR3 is TGTGCTAGTGGTTTGACGGGGGGTTCACCCCTCCACTTT. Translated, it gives CASGLTGGSPLHF.

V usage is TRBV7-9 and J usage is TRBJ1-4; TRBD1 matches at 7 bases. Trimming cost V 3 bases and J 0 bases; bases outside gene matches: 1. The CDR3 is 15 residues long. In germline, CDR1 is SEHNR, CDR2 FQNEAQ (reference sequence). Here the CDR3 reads CASSLGQSTNEKLFF. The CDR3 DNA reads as TGTGCCAGCAGCTTGGGACAGTCAACTAATGAAAAACTGTTTTTT.

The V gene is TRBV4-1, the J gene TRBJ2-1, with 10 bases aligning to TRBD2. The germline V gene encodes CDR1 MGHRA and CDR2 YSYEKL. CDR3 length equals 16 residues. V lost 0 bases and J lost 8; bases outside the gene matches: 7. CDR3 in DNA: TGCGCCAGCAGCCAAGATCCTAGCGGGGGAAGAGATGAGCAGTTCTTC. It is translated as CASSQDPSGGRDEQFF.

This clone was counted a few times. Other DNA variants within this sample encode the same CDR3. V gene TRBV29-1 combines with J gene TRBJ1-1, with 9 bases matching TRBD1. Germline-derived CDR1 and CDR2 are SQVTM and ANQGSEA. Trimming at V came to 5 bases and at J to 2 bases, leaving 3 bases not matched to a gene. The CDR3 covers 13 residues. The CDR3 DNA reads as TGCAGCGTTAAGGGACAGGGAAACACTGAAGCTTTCTTT. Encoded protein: CSVKGQGNTEAFF.

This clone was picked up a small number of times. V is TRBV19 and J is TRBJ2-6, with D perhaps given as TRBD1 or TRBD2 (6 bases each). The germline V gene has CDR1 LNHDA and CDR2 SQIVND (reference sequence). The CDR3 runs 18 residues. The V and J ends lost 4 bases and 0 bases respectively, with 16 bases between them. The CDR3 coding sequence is TGTGCCAGTAGTACGGGGGCCCTACCTCACTCTGGGGCCAACGTCCTGACTTTC. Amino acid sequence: CASSTGALPHSGANVLTF.

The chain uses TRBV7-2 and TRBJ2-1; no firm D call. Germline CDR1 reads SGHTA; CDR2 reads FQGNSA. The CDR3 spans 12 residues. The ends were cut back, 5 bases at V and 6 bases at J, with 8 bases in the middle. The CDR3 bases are TGTGCCAGCAGCGCAACACTCAATGAGCAGTTCTTC. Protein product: CASSATLNEQFF.

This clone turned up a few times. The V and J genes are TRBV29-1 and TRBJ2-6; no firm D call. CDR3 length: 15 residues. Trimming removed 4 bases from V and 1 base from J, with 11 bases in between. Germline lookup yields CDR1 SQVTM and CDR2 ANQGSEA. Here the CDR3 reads CSVGKGRSGANVLTF. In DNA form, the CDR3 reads TGCAGCGTTGGAAAAGGAAGGTCTGGGGCCAACGTCCTGACTTTC.

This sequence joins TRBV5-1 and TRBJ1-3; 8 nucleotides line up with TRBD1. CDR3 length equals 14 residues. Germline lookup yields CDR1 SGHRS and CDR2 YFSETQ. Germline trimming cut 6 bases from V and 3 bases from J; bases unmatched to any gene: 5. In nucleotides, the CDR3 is TGCGCCAGCACTCAGGGGGCAGGTGGAAACACCATATATTTT. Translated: CASTQGAGGNTIYF.

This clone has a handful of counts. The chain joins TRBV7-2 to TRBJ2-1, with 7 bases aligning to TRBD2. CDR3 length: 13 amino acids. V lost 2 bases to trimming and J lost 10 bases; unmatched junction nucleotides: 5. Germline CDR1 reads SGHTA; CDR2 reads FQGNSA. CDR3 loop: CASSLYAGVEQFF. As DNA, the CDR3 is TGTGCCAGCAGCTTATATGCGGGGGTGGAGCAGTTCTTC.

The CDR3 reads CSVEDRRVPGSYEQYF. The CDR3 coding sequence is TGCAGCGTTGAAGATCGGAGGGTACCGGGCTCCTACGAGCAGTACTTC. The chain is built from TRBV29-1 and TRBJ2-7; TRBD2 might be the D (6 bases). Trimming took 0 bases from V and 0 from J, leaving 15 bases between them. The CDR3 has 16 residues. Germline CDR1 is SQVTM and CDR2 is ANQGSEA.

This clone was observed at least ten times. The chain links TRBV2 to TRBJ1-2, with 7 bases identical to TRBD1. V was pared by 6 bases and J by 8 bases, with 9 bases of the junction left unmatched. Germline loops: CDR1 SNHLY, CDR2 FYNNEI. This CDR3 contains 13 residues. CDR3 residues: CASSPTGDGGYTF. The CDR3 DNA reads TGTGCCAGCAGCCCCACAGGGGACGGCGGCTACACCTTC. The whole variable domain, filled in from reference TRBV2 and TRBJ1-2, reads EPEVTQTPSHQVTQMGQEVILRCVPISNHLYFYWYRQILGQKVEFLVSFYNNEISEKSEIFDDQFSVERPDGSNFTLKIRSTKLEDSAMYFCASSPTGDGGYTFGSGTRLTVV.